This T cell receptor beta chain was captured by sequencing in a study of OX40 agonist ivuxolimab in advanced cancers. Background for the entire study: Ivuxolimab was a fully human IgG2 agonistic monoclonal antibody targeting the costimulatory receptor OX40 (CD134). Intravenous ivuxolimab was administered to patients every 2 weeks at six dose levels: 0.01, 0.1, 0.3, 1.5, 3 and 10 mg/kg. Of the approximately 50 dose-escalation patients, hepatocellular carcinoma was present in approximately 20, melanoma in roughly 15, renal cell carcinoma in 9 and head and neck cancer in 9. The dose-escalation cohort was roughly 80% male with a mean age of about 54 years, ranging from roughly 20 to 80. Patients were allowed to have had prior anti-PD-1, anti-PD-L1 or anti-CTLA-4 therapy, and approximately 40% of the dose-escalation patients had previously received checkpoint inhibitors. Partial responses occurred in three dose-escalation patients: two with cutaneous melanoma and one with hepatocellular carcinoma. Peripheral TCRbeta sequencing aimed to test whether ivuxolimab altered TCR sequence diversity and caused clonal T-cell expansion. The monotherapy dose-escalation portion (N of about 50 patients) of the phase I ivuxolimab trial is reported in the paper.

Overall study results and their limits: Antigen specificity was not determined for the clonally expanded peripheral T cells. After ivuxolimab, expanded clones were on average more numerous among CD8+ T cells than among CD4+ T cells. Clonal expansion of both CD4+ and CD8+ blood T cells was observed from baseline to week 6 at doses 0.1 to 3.0 mg/kg. In the 0.1-3.0 mg/kg groups, partial responders were among the patients with the lowest normalized peripheral clonal expansion, particularly in CD8+ T cells. Low levels of normalized T-cell clonal expansion were also shown by some nonresponding patients.

The CDR3 runs 14 residues from the cysteine to the phenylalanine. The sequence is cut down to CDR3 DNA, 42 bases in frame from base 1. V has 2 bases trimmed and J has 8 bases trimmed; junction bases matching no gene number 8. Per the germline V gene (reference sequence), LNHDA is the CDR1 and SQIVND is the CDR2. As to this clone: It lacks a known antigen. Per-base quality was not reported, and no clone a single base away is much larger than it.

Genomic DNA was isolated from the sorted cells so that the TCRbeta CDR3 region could be sequenced. The immunoSEQ Assay was used to sequence the TCRbeta CDR3 regions. The immuneACCESS repertoire file appears here via TCRdb, limited to in-frame rearrangements. These files lack a portion of the clones; in checked studies, under half of the deficit traces to unresolved V genes, and the cause of the others is not known. This sample lists some 91,000 clones; around 87% were detected once. The ten biggest clones cover roughly 4.5% of the sample. The trial excluded patients who had a history of autoimmune disease or were on systemic immunosuppression. Peripheral blood for TCR sequencing was collected from all dose cohorts at baseline, on cycle 4 day 1, and on cycle 7 day 1. Samples were obtained from an open-label, multicenter, first-in-human phase I dose-escalation trial of ivuxolimab. The trial enrolled adults with locally advanced or metastatic head and neck squamous cell, hepatocellular, melanoma or renal cell carcinoma. Before TCR sequencing, CD4+ and CD8+ T cells were separately sorted from peripheral blood.

Sequenced material: CD4+ or CD8+ T cells sorted from blood, taken in a trial of the OX40 agonist ivuxolimab. The chain couples TRBV19 to TRBJ1-2, with TRBD1 matching 7 junction bases. The sequence was obtained from an adult with an advanced solid tumor such as melanoma, head and neck, liver or kidney cancer. The encoded CDR3 is CASSILDRALGYTF. The DNA sequence reads TGTGCCAGTAGTATACTTGACAGGGCCCTAGGCTACACCTTC.